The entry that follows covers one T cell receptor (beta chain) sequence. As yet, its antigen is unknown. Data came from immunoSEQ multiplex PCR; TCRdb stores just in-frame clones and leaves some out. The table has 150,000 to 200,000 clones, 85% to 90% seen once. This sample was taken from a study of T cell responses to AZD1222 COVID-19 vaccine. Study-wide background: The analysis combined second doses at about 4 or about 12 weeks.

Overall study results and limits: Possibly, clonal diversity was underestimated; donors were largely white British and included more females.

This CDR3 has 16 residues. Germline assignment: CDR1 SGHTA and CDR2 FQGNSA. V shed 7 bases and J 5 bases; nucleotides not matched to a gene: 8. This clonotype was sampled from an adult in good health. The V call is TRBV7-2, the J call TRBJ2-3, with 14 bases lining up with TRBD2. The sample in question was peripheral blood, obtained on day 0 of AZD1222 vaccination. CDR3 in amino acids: CASTSTSGGAGDTQYF. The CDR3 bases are TGTGCCAGCACCTCGACTAGCGGGGGGGCCGGAGATACGCAGTATTTT.